This TCR beta chain was captured by sequencing in a study of PD-L1 blockade in urothelial cancer (dated by TCRdb to about 2017). Describing the broader study: Every patient began therapy at some point between 2013 and 2015 and was given atezolizumab 1,200 mg intravenously every 3 weeks. Twenty-five of 29 patients were males with bladder-origin urothelial cancer, and about 60% of the 29 reported a prior smoking history. Patients had an ECOG performance status of 0 or 1 and had received between 0 and 3 prior chemotherapy regimens. Blood samples were analyzed 3 weeks after the start of treatment (second dose) and 6 weeks after the start of treatment. Blood samples gave a median of about 130,000 T cells and approximately 85,000 unique TCRs, with a median clonality of approximately 0.08. The study, an exploratory multi-omic analysis, examined somatic, immune and clinical correlates of response to PD-L1 blockade with atezolizumab in urothelial cancer. Pretreatment tumor samples and matched peripheral blood, collected serially before and after atezolizumab treatment, underwent TCR sequencing. Durable clinical benefit was defined as progression-free survival longer than 6 months, and TCR features were also tested against progression-free and overall survival. In the same patients, whole exome sequencing and RNA sequencing of pretreatment tumors were performed in addition to TCR sequencing. Roughly 10 patients achieved durable clinical benefit and 20 did not. Pretreatment blood TCR-seq was available for about 28 patients, at least one posttreatment blood collection was obtained for 24 patients, and tumor TCR-seq was available for 24 patients. On the study overall, not on this receptor specifically: Small sample size (n ≈ 27) and many exploratory analyses mean the results are intended to be hypothesis-generating. Improved progression-free and overall survival was associated with having pretreatment peripheral blood TCR clonality below the median. Greater expansion of tumor-associated TCR clones in peripheral blood 3 weeks after the start of treatment was observed in patients with durable benefit (n of about 24, p = 0.022).

A cohort of 30 or so patients with locally advanced or metastatic urothelial carcinoma, treated at Memorial Sloan Kettering on a trial protocol, was included. Peripheral blood mononuclear cells were collected pretreatment and during treatment, with between 1 and 8 total time points obtained per patient. The Qiagen DNeasy Blood extraction kit was used to purify genomic DNA from total PBMCs and from tumor samples. PBMCs were collected pretreatment and during treatment, and were isolated and stored as previously described. Synthetic TCR analog templates were spiked into each PCR to estimate absolute template abundance from read counts. TCRbeta CDR3 regions were amplified from genomic DNA with bias-controlled V and J gene primers using the immunoSEQ assay. Sequencing of rearranged TCRbeta segments was done at approximately 20X coverage. The study's processing was this. Clustering was used to correct sequencing errors, and CDR3s were annotated against IMGT so that V, D and J genes could be assigned. Downstream analyses used only productive TCRbeta rearrangements and left out out-of-frame or stop-codon sequences. To compute clonality, Shannon entropy was normalized by the log of the number of unique productive sequences and then subtracted from one. Clones differing between time points or between blood and tumor were identified using Fisher's exact test with Benjamini-Hochberg correction, with an adjusted p below 0.01 applied as the threshold. TCRdb retrieved this table from immuneACCESS and kept in-frame rearrangements only. Not all clones are present; in checked studies, unresolved V genes account for under half, and no reason is known for the remainder. The D gene and trimming were derived from the DNA, and the V and J assignments and clone size from that table. The sample table shows more than 50,000 clones, and about 80% are seen once. The ten biggest clones cover 3.5% to 5.5% of the sample.

With regard to this clone: Its recognized antigen is unknown. No much larger clone exists at a distance of one base, and base qualities are not known.

CDR1 and CDR2 are drawn from the germline V gene: SGDLS, YYNGEE. Relative to germline, V is 2 bases shorter and J is 5 bases shorter, with 10 bases between their ends. The cysteine opens and the phenylalanine closes a CDR3 of 14 amino acids. CDR3 DNA only is kept here, 42 bases in frame from base 1. The sample in question was PBMCs, obtained around atezolizumab (anti-PD-L1) treatment. The sequence joins TRBV9 to TRBJ1-4, with the D segment identity uncertain. This receptor was identified in an older man with urothelial cancer. At the DNA level, the sequence is TGTGCCAGCAGCGTGAGCAACGGGAATGAAAAACTGTTTTTT. Its protein reads: CASSVSNGNEKLFF.